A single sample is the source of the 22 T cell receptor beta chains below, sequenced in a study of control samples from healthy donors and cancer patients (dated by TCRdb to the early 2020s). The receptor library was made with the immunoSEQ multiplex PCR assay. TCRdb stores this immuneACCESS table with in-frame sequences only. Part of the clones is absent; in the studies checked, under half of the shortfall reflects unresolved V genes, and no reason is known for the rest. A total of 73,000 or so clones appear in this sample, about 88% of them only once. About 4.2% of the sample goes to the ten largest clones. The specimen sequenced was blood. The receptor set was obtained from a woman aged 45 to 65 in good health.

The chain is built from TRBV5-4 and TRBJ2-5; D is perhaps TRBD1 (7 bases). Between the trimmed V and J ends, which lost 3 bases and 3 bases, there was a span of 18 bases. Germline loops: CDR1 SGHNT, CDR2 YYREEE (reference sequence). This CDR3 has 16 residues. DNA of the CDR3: TGTGCCAGCAGCTCTTACAGACAGGGAGGCGAAGAGACCCAGTACTTC. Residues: CASSSYRQGGEETQYF.

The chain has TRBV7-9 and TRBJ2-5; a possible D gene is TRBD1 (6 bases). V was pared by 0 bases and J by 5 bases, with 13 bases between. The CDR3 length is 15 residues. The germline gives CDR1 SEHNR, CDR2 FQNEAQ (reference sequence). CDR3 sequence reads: CASSLASGRGETQYF. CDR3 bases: TGTGCCAGCAGCTTAGCCTCTGGCAGGGGTGAGACCCAGTACTTC.

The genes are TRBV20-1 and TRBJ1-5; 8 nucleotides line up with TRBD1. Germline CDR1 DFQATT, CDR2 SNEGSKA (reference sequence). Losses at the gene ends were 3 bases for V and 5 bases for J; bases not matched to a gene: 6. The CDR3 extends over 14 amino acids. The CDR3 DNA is TGCAGTGCTAGTCAGACAGGGGTGCATCAGCCCCAGCATTTT. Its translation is CSASQTGVHQPQHF.

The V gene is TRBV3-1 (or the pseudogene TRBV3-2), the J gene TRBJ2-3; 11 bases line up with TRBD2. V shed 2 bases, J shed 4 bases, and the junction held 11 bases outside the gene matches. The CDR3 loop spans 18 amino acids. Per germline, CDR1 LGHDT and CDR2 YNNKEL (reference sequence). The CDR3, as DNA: TGTGCCAGCAGCCAATTGGGGACTAGCGGTCCTAGGGCAGATACGCAGTATTTT. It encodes CASSQLGTSGPRADTQYF.

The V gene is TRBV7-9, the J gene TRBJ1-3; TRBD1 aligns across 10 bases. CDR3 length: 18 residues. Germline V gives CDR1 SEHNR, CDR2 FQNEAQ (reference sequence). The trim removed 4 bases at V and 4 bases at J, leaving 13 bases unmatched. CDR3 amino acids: CASSSGGTGAQPGNTIYF. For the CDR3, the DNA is TGTGCCAGCAGCTCCGGTGGGACAGGGGCCCAGCCCGGAAACACCATATATTTT. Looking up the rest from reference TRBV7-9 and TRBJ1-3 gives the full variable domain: DTGVSQNPRHKITKRGQNVTFRCDPISEHNRLYWYRQTLGQGPEFLTYFQNEAQLEKSRLLSDRFSAERPKGSFSTLEIQRTEQGDSAMYLCASSSGGTGAQPGNTIYFGEGSWLTVV.

The CDR3 sequence is CASSLTGGGNTEAFF. In nucleotides, the CDR3 is TGTGCCAGCAGCCTGACAGGGGGAGGGAACACTGAAGCTTTCTTT. J is TRBJ1-1 and V is TRBV7-2; TRBD1 agrees at 9 bases. Losses at the gene ends were 5 bases for V and 1 base for J; bases not matched to a gene: 5. Germline CDR1 and CDR2: SGHTA and FQGNSA. The CDR3 covers 15 residues.

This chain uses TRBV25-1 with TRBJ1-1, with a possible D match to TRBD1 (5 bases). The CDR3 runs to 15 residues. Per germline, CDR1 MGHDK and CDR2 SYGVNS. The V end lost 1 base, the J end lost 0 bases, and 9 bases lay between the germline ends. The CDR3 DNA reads TGTGCCAGCAGTGAATGGGGGTCACTGAACACTGAAGCTTTCTTT. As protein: CASSEWGSLNTEAFF. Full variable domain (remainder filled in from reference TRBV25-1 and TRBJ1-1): EADIYQTPRYLVIGTGKKITLECSQTMGHDKMYWYQQDPGMELHLIHYSYGVNSTEKGDLSSESTVSRIRTEHFPLTLESARPSHTSQYLCASSEWGSLNTEAFFGQGTRLTVV.

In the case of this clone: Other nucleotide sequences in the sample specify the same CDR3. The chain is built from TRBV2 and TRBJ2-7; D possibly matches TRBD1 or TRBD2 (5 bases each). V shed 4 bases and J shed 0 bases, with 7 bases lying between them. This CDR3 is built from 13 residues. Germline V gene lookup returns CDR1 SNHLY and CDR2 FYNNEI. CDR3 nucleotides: TGTGCCAGCAGTGGGGGGAGCTCCTACGAGCAGTACTTC. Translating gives CASSGGSSYEQYF.

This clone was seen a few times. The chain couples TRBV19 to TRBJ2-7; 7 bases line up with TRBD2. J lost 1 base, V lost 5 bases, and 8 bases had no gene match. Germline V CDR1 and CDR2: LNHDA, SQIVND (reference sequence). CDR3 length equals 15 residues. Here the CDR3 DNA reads TGTGCCAGTAGTCTCCGACTAGCTACGTCCTACGAGCAGTACTTC. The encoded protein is CASSLRLATSYEQYF.

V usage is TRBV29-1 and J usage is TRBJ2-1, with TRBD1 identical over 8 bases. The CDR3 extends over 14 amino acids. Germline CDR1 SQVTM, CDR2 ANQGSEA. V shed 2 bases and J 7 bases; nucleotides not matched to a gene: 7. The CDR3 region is CSVEQGAAGNEQFF. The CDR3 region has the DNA TGCAGCGTTGAACAGGGGGCGGCGGGAAATGAGCAGTTCTTC.

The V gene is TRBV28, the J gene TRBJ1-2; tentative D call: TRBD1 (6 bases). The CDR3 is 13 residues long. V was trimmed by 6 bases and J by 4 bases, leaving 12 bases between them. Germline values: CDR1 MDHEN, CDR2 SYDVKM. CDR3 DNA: TGTGCCAGCAGCCTAGGGACAACCTATGGCTACACCTTC. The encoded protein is CASSLGTTYGYTF.

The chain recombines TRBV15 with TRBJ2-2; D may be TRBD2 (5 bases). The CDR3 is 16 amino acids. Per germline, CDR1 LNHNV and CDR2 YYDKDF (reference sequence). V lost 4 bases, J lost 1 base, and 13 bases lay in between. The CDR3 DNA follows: TGTGCCACCAGCACGAGGGCTTACCTGAACACCGGGGAGCTGTTTTTT. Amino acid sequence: CATSTRAYLNTGELFF.

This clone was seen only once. The CDR3: CASSLLDNQETQYF. The DNA of the CDR3 is TGCGCCAGCAGCTTGCTAGATAACCAAGAGACCCAGTACTTC. V and J are TRBV5-1 and TRBJ2-5; D not resolved. The V gene's germline CDR1 is SGHRS and CDR2 YFSETQ. The V and J ends lost 1 base and 0 bases respectively, with 7 bases between them. The CDR3 length is 14 residues.

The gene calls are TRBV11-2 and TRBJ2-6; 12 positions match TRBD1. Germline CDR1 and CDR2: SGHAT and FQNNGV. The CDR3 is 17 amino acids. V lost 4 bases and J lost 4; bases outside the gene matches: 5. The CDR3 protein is CASSWGQGAKGANVLTF. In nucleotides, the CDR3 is TGTGCCAGCAGCTGGGGACAGGGGGCGAAAGGGGCCAACGTCCTGACTTTC. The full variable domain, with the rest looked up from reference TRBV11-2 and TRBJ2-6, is EAGVAQSPRYKIIEKRQSVAFWCNPISGHATLYWYQQILGQGPKLLIQFQNNGVVDDSQLPKDRFSAERLKGVDSTLKIQPAKLEDSAVYLCASSWGQGAKGANVLTFGAGSRLTVL.

The CDR3 sequence is CATSKDLDYYNEQFF. For the CDR3, the DNA is TGTGCCACCAGCAAAGATCTGGACTACTACAATGAGCAGTTCTTC. V usage is TRBV15 and J usage is TRBJ2-1; D perhaps matches TRBD2 (6 bases). CDR1 and CDR2 (germline): LNHNV, YYDKDF (reference sequence). The V gene lost 4 bases and the J gene lost 3 bases, with 13 bases spanning the gap. The CDR3 loop spans 15 amino acids.

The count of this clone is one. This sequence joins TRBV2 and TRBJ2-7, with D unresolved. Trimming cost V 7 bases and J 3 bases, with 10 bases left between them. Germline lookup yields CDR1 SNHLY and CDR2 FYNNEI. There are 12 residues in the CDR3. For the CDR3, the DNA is TGTGCCAGCACGGGTCAGCTCTACGAGCAGTACTTC. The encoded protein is CASTGQLYEQYF. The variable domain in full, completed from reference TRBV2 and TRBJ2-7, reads EPEVTQTPSHQVTQMGQEVILRCVPISNHLYFYWYRQILGQKVEFLVSFYNNEISEKSEIFDDQFSVERPDGSNFTLKIRSTKLEDSAMYFCASTGQLYEQYFGPGTRLTVT.

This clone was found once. CDR3 loop: CASSLTGSYGYTF. CDR3 nucleotides: TGTGCCAGCAGTTTAACAGGTTCCTATGGCTACACCTTC. The rearrangement links TRBV27 to TRBJ1-2; maybe TRBD1 (5 bases). This CDR3 contains 13 residues. Trimming pared 2 bases from V and 4 bases from J, leaving 8 bases between. Germline V gene data show CDR1 as MNHEY and CDR2 as SMNVEV (reference sequence).

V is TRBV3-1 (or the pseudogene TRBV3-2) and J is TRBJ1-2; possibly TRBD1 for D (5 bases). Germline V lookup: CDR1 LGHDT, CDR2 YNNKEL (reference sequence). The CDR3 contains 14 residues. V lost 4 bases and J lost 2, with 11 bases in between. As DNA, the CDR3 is TGTGCCAGCAGCCCCTCGGGGGTAAACTATGGCTACACCTTC. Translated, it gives CASSPSGVNYGYTF.

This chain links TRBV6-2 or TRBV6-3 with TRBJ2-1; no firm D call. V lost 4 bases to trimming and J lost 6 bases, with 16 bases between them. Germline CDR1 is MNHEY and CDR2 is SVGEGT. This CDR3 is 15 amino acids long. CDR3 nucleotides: TGTGCCAGCAGTTTCCCTCGCGCTCGAGGCAATGAGCAGTTCTTC. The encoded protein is CASSFPRARGNEQFF.

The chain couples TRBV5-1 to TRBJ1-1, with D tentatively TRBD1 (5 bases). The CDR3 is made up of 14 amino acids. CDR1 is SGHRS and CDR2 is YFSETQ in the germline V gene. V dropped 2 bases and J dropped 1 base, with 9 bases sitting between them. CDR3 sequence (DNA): TGCGCCAGCAGCTTTTTGAGGGGGAACACTGAAGCTTTCTTT. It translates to CASSFLRGNTEAFF. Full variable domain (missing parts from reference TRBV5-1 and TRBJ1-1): KAGVTQTPRYLIKTRGQQVTLSCSPISGHRSVSWYQQTPGQGLQFLFEYFSETQRNKGNFPGRFSGRQFSNSRSEMNVSTLELGDSALYLCASSFLRGNTEAFFGQGTRLTVV.

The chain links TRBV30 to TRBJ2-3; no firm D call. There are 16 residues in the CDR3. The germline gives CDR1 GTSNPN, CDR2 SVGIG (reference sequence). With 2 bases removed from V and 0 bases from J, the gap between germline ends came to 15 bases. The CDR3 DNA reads TGTGCCTGGAGTCGGATCTCTCGTGGGAGCACAGATACGCAGTATTTT. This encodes CAWSRISRGSTDTQYF.

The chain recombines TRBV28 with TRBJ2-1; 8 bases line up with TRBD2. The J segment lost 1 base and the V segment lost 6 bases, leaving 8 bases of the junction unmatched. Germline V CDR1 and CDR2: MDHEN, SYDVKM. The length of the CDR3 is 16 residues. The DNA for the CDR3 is TGTGCCAGCAGAAACCCCAGCGGGAGATCCTACAATGAGCAGTTCTTC. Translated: CASRNPSGRSYNEQFF.